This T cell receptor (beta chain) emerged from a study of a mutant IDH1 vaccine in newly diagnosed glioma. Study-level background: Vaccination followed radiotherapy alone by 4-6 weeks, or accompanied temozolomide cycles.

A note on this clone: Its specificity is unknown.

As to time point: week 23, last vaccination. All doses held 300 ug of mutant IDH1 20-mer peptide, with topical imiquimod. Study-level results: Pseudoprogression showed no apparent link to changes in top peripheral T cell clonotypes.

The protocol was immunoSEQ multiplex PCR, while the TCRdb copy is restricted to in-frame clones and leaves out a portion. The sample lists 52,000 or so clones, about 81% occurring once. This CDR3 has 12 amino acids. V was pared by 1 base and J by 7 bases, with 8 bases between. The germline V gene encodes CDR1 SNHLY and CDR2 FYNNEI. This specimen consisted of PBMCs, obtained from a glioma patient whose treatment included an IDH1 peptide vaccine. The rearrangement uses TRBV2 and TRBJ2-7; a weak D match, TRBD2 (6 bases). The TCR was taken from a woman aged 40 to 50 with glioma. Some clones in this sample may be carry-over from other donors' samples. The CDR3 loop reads CASSEVGGEQYF. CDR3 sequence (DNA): TGTGCCAGCAGTGAAGTGGGGGGAGAGCAGTACTTC.